Shown below are 13 T cell receptor beta chains from a single sample sequenced in a study of PD-L1 blockade in urothelial cancer. Sequencing used immunoSEQ multiplex PCR; TCRdb keeps in-frame clones, though not all of them. The sample holds 15,000 to 20,000 clones, roughly 87% seen once. The sample in question was PBMCs, obtained around atezolizumab (anti-PD-L1) treatment. These receptors all come from a man in his fifties with urothelial cancer.

V usage is TRBV7-2 and J usage is TRBJ2-5, with 7 bases aligning to TRBD2. CDR1 and CDR2 (germline): SGHTA, FQGNSA. The V and J ends lost 6 bases and 5 bases, in that order; junction bases with no gene match: 12. The CDR3 consists of 15 residues. The CDR3 loop reads CASSFRLALWETQYF. CDR3 bases: TGTGCCAGCAGTTTCCGACTAGCCCTCTGGGAGACCCAGTACTTC.

This rearrangement joins TRBV5-1 to TRBJ2-2, with TRBD1 matching over 8 bases. The CDR3 totals 15 residues. Trimming cost V 1 base and J 2 bases; bases outside gene matches: 1. Germline V gives CDR1 SGHRS, CDR2 YFSETQ. The CDR3 region has the DNA TGCGCCAGCAGCTTGTCAGGGGGCAACACCGGGGAGCTGTTTTTT. It specifies CASSLSGGNTGELFF.

The chain combines TRBV7-4 with TRBJ1-3; D is perhaps TRBD1 (5 bases). Germline V gene lookup returns CDR1 SGHVT and CDR2 SQSDAQ. The length of the CDR3 is 14 residues. V shed 5 bases and J shed 3 bases, with 11 bases lying between them. CDR3 sequence: CASSGGGDGNTIYF. CDR3 nucleotide sequence: TGTGCCAGCAGCGGCGGAGGGGATGGAAACACCATATATTTT.

The rearrangement joins TRBV5-8 to TRBJ2-1; D call uncertain. Germline V gives CDR1 SGHTS, CDR2 YDEGEE. The ends were cut back, 5 bases at V and 5 bases at J, with 5 bases in the middle. This CDR3 region has 11 residues. CDR3 loop: CASRLDNEQFF. The CDR3 DNA reads TGTGCCAGCAGACTCGACAATGAGCAGTTCTTC.

This chain uses TRBV11-2 with TRBJ2-4; 8 nucleotides align to TRBD1. CDR3 size: 15 residues. V was pared by 5 bases and J by 7 bases, with 10 bases of the junction left unmatched. The germline CDR1 and CDR2 sequences are SGHAT and FQNNGV. In DNA form, the CDR3 reads TGTGCCAGCAGCCCCGACAGGGGTAGTGGGAACATTCAGTACTTC. Translated: CASSPDRGSGNIQYF.

The J gene is TRBJ2-1, the V gene TRBV7-6, with 10 positions matching TRBD1. The CDR3 spans 13 residues. J lost 8 bases, V lost 6 bases, and 4 bases had no gene match. The germline V gene has CDR1 SGHVS and CDR2 FNYEAQ. The CDR3 here is CASRTTGGYEQFF. CDR3 nucleotide sequence: TGTGCCAGCAGGACGACAGGGGGCTATGAGCAGTTCTTC.

The V gene is TRBV9, the J gene TRBJ1-1, with a weak D call TRBD1 (6 bases). CDR3 length equals 19 residues. The germline V gene encodes CDR1 SGDLS and CDR2 YYNGEE. V lost 0 bases and J 0 bases, leaving 21 bases between the germline ends. CDR3 bases: TGTGCCAGCAGCGTAGCTACAGGGAGCGGAGGACAGCTGAACACTGAAGCTTTCTTT. Translated: CASSVATGSGGQLNTEAFF.

The chain joins TRBV19 to TRBJ2-1; perhaps TRBD1 as D (5 bases). This CDR3 region has 13 residues. V was pared by 4 bases and J by 4 bases, with 8 bases between. Per the germline V gene, CDR1 is LNHDA and CDR2 is SQIVND (reference sequence). DNA for the CDR3: TGTGCCAGTAGTAACCGACAGTACAATGAGCAGTTCTTC. As protein: CASSNRQYNEQFF.

This chain links TRBV12-5 with TRBJ2-2, with 8 bases lining up with TRBD1. V lost 2 bases to trimming and J lost 5 bases; unmatched junction nucleotides: 7. Germline values: CDR1 LGHNT, CDR2 FRNRAP. The CDR3 consists of 16 residues. CDR3 loop: CASGLNRGAGTGELFF. The CDR3 bases are TGTGCTAGTGGTTTGAACAGGGGGGCGGGGACCGGGGAGCTGTTTTTT.

This clone was detected once. The gene calls are TRBV21-1 and TRBJ2-1; no DNA check was done on the table's D call, TRBD2. TRBV21-1 is a recognized pseudogene. The CDR3 spans 18 residues. The CDR3, as DNA: TGTGCCAGCAGCAAAGCGGGGACTAGCGGGAGAGAATGTAATGAGCAGTTCTTC. Its protein is CASSKAGTSGRECNEQFF.

V and J are TRBV14 and TRBJ1-2; D unclear. V lost 0 bases, J lost 5 bases, and 10 bases lay in between. This CDR3 contains 14 residues. Germline assignment: CDR1 SGHDN and CDR2 FVKESK. The CDR3 spells CASSQDGRVYGYTF. The CDR3 DNA is TGTGCCAGCAGCCAAGATGGGCGGGTTTATGGCTACACCTTC.

This clone was seen a handful of times. The chain carries TRBV12-5 and TRBJ2-2, with unresolved D. Germline lookup yields CDR1 LGHNT and CDR2 FRNRAP. V dropped 0 bases and J dropped 0 bases, with 8 bases sitting between them. The CDR3 is made up of 16 amino acids. CDR3 loop: CASGLVPQPNTGELFF. The CDR3 DNA reads TGTGCTAGTGGTTTGGTACCACAGCCGAACACCGGGGAGCTGTTTTTT. The complete variable domain, with remaining parts taken from reference TRBV12-5 and TRBJ2-2, reads DARVTQTPRHKVTEMGQEVTMRCQPILGHNTVFWYRQTMMQGLELLAYFRNRAPLDDSGMPKDRFSAEMPDATLATLKIQPSEPRDSAVYFCASGLVPQPNTGELFFGEGSRLTVL.

This clone is judged medium-sized (0.01 to 0.1%). V is TRBV10-1 and J is TRBJ1-2, with a possible D match to TRBD1 (5 bases). The CDR3 consists of 13 residues. The V and J ends lost 3 bases and 4 bases respectively, with 9 bases between them. The germline V gene encodes CDR1 WNHNN and CDR2 SYGVQD (reference sequence). CDR3 loop: CASSEQAGYGYTF. CDR3 sequence (DNA): TGCGCCAGCAGTGAACAGGCCGGCTATGGCTACACCTTC.